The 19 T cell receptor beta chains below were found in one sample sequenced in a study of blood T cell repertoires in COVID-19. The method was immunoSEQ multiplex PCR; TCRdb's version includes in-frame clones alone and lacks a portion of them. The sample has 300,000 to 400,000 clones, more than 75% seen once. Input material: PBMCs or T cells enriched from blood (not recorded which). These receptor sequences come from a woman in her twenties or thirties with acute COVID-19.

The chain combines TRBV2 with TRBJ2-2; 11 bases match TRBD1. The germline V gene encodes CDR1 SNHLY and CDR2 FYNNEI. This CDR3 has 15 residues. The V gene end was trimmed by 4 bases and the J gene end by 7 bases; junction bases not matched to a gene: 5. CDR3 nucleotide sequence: TGTGCCAGCAGTGGGACAGGGGGCTCCGGCGGGGAGCTGTTTTTT. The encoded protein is CASSGTGGSGGELFF. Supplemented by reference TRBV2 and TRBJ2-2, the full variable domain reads EPEVTQTPSHQVTQMGQEVILRCVPISNHLYFYWYRQILGQKVEFLVSFYNNEISEKSEIFDDQFSVERPDGSNFTLKIRSTKLEDSAMYFCASSGTGGSGGELFFGEGSRLTVL.

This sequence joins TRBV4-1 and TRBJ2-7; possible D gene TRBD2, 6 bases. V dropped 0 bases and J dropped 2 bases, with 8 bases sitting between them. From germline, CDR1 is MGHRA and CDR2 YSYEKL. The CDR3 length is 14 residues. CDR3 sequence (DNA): TGCGCCAGCAGCCAAGATGCGGGGCCCTACGAGCAGTACTTC. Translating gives CASSQDAGPYEQYF.

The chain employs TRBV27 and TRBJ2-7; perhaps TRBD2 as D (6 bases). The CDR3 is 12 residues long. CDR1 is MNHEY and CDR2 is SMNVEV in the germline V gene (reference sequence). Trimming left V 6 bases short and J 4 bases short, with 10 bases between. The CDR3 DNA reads TGTGCCAGCAGGACCCGGGGGTACGAGCAGTACTTC. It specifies CASRTRGYEQYF.

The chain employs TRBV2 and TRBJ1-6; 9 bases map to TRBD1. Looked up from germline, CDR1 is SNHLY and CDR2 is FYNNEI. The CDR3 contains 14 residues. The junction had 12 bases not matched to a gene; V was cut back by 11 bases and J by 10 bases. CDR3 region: CAGQRDRDRSPLHF. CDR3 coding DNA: TGTGCCGGGCAGAGGGACAGGGACAGGTCACCCCTCCACTTT.

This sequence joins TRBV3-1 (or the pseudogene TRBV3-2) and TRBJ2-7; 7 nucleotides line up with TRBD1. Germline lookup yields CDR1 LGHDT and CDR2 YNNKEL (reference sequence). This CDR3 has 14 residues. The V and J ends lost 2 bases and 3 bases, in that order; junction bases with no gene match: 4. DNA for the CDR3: TGTGCCAGCAGCCAATCTTGGACAGGCTACGAGCAGTACTTC. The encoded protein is CASSQSWTGYEQYF.

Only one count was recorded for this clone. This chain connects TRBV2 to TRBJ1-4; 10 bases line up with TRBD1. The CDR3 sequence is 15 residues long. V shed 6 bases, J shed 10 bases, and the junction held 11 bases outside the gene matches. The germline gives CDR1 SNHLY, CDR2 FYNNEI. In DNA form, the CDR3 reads TGTGCCAGCAGGGAACGACAGGGGGCGCAAAGAAAACTGTTTTTT. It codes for CASRERQGAQRKLFF.

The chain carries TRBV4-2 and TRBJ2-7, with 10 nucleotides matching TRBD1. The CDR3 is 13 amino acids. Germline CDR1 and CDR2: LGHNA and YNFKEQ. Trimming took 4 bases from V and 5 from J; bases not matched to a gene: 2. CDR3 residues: CASSPTGGHEQYF. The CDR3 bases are TGTGCCAGCAGCCCGACAGGGGGCCACGAGCAGTACTTC.

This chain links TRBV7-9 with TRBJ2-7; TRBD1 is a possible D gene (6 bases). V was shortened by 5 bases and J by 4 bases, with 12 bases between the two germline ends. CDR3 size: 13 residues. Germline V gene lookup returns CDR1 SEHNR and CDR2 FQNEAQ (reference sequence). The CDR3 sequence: CASSPRTVYEQYF. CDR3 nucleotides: TGTGCCAGCAGCCCCAGGACAGTTTACGAGCAGTACTTC.

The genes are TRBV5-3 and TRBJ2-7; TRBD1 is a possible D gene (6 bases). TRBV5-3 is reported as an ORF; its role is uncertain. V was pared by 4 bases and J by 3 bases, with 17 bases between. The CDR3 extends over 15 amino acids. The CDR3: CARSPLPGHIYEQYF. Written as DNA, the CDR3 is TGTGCCAGAAGCCCATTACCGGGACACATCTACGAGCAGTACTTC.

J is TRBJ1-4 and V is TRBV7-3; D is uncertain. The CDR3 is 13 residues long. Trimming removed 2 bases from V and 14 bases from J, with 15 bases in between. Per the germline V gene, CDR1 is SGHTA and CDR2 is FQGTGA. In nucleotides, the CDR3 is TGTGCCAGCAGCTTATTTTTGGCAGGAGGGCTGTTTTTT. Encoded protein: CASSLFLAGGLFF.

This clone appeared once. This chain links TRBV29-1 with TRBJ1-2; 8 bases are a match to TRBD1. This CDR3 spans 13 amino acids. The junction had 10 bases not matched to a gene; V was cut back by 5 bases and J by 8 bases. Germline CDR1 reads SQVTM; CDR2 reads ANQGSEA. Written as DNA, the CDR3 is TGCAGCGTTCTGGACAGGGAGGTGGGGGGCTACACCTTC. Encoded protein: CSVLDREVGGYTF.

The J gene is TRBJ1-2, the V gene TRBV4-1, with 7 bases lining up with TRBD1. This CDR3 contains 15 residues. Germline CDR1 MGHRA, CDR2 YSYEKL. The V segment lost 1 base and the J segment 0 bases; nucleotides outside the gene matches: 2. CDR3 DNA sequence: TGCGCCAGCAGCCAAGCCGGGACAGCTAACTATGGCTACACCTTC. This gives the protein CASSQAGTANYGYTF.

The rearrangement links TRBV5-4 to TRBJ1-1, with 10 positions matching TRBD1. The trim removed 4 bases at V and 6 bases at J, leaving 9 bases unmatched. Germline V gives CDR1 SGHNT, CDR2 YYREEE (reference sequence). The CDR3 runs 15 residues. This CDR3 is CASSLKTGTGAEAFF. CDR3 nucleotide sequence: TGTGCCAGCAGCCTAAAGACCGGGACAGGGGCTGAAGCTTTCTTT.

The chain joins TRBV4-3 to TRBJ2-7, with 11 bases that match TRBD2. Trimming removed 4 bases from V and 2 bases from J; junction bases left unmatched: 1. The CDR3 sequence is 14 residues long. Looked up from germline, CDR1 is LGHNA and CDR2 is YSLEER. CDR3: CASSRLAGTYEQYF. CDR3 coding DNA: TGCGCCAGCAGCCGACTAGCGGGGACCTACGAGCAGTACTTC.

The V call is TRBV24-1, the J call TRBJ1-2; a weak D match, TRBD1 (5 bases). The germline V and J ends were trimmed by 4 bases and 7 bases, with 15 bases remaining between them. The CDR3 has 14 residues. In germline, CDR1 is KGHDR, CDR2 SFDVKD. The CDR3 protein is CATSDPSSGAGYTF. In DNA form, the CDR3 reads TGTGCCACCAGTGACCCCTCCAGCGGGGCTGGCTACACCTTC.

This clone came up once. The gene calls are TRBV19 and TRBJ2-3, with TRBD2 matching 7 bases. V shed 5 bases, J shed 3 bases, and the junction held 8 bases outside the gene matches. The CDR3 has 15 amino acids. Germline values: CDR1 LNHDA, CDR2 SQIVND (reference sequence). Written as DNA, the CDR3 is TGTGCCAGTAGTGACAGCGGGGACTATACAGATACGCAGTATTTT. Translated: CASSDSGDYTDTQYF. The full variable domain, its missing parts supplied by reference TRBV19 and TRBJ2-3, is DGGITQSPKYLFRKEGQNVTLSCEQNLNHDAMYWYRQDPGQGLRLIYYSQIVNDFQKGDIAEGYSVSREKKESFPLTVTSAQKNPTAFYLCASSDSGDYTDTQYFGPGTRLTVL.

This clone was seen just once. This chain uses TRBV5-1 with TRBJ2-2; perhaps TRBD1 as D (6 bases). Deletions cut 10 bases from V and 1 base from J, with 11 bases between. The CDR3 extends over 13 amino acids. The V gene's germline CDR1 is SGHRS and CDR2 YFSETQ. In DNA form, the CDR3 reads TGCGCCGGGTCGACAGGGAACACCGGGGAGCTGTTTTTT. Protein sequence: CAGSTGNTGELFF.

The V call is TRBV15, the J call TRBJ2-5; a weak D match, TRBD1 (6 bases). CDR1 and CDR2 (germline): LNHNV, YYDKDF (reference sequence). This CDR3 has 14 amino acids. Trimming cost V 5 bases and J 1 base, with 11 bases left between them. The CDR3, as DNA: TGTGCCACCAGCGGCAGGGGCGGCCAAGAGACCCAGTACTTC. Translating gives CATSGRGGQETQYF.

The DNA of the CDR3 is TGCGCCAGCAGCGTCCAGGGTAATTCACCCCTCCACTTT. Its translation is CASSVQGNSPLHF. The V gene is TRBV5-1, the J gene TRBJ1-6; perhaps TRBD1 as D (5 bases). V was shortened by 4 bases and J by 6 bases, with 8 bases between the two germline ends. Germline V gene sequence: CDR1 SGHRS, CDR2 YFSETQ. This CDR3 contains 13 residues. Full variable domain (missing parts from reference TRBV5-1 and TRBJ1-6): KAGVTQTPRYLIKTRGQQVTLSCSPISGHRSVSWYQQTPGQGLQFLFEYFSETQRNKGNFPGRFSGRQFSNSRSEMNVSTLELGDSALYLCASSVQGNSPLHFGNGTRLTVT.